This entry lists 20 T cell receptor beta chains sequenced from one sample in a study of CD8 T cells in Susac syndrome. With random hexamers, 0.5 to 1 ug RNA was reverse transcribed. Each CDR3 protein gets one entry after TCRdb re-called the immunoSEQ multiplex PCR reads with MiXCR. In the table there are tens of thousands of distinct CDR3 sequences, roughly 94% of which are singletons. The specimen sequenced was CD4+ T cells from PBMCs. These receptor sequences come from a human donor with Susac syndrome.

The V and J genes are TRBV14 and TRBJ1-5, with 10 bases lining up with TRBD1. V was pared by 0 bases and J by 2 bases, with 7 bases of the junction left unmatched. This CDR3 region has 18 residues. Germline values: CDR1 SGHDN, CDR2 FVKESK. Here the CDR3 DNA reads TGTGCCAGCAGCCAAGATTCGGGACAGGGGATAGGCAATCAGCCCCAGCATTTT. Its translation: CASSQDSGQGIGNQPQHF.

The chain is built from TRBV6-5 and TRBJ1-4, with D possibly being TRBD1 (5 bases). CDR1 is MNHEY, CDR2 SVGAGI, per germline. The CDR3 consists of 14 residues. The ends were cut back, 4 bases at V and 7 bases at J, with 13 bases in the middle. The CDR3 region has the DNA TGTGCCAGCAGTTCAGGGTGGGGGGGTGAAAAACTGTTTTTT. Translating gives CASSSGWGGEKLFF.

Here the CDR3 DNA reads TGTGCCACCTTGAAGGGGGCTGTCACAGATACGCAGTATTTT. This sequence encodes CATLKGAVTDTQYF. The V and J genes are TRBV28 and TRBJ2-3; 7 bases line up with TRBD1. J gave up 2 bases and V 10 bases, and 9 bases lay outside the gene matches. CDR1 is MDHEN and CDR2 is SYDVKM in the germline V gene. The length of the CDR3 is 14 residues.

This chain connects TRBV20-1 to TRBJ2-2, with D hard to call. The CDR3 has 11 amino acids. Germline lookup yields CDR1 DFQATT and CDR2 SNEGSKA (reference sequence). With 3 bases removed from V and 7 bases from J, the gap between germline ends came to 6 bases. CDR3 coding DNA: TGCAGTGCTAGTCGGGTCGGGGAGCTGTTTTTT. Amino acids: CSASRVGELFF.

The chain uses TRBV18 and TRBJ2-7; D perhaps matches TRBD2 (5 bases). Trimming took off 0 bases at V and 5 bases at J, with 11 bases between the two ends. Germline CDR1 and CDR2: KGHSH and LQKENI. The CDR3 has 14 residues. CDR3 coding DNA: TGTGCCAGCTCACCACCGACTATGACTCACGAGCAGTACTTC. It translates to CASSPPTMTHEQYF. Together with reference TRBV18 and TRBJ2-7, the CDR3 gives the full variable domain: NAGVMQNPRHLVRRRGQEARLRCSPMKGHSHVYWYRQLPEEGLKFMVYLQKENIIDESGMPKERFSAEFPKEGPSILRIQQVVRGDSAAYFCASSPPTMTHEQYFGPGTRLTVT.

This clonotype occurred a few times. V and J are TRBV19 and TRBJ2-2; D not certain. CDR1 LNHDA and CDR2 SQIVND come from the germline V gene (reference sequence). V was cut by 4 bases and J by 1 base, with 7 bases left in between. This CDR3 region has 14 residues. The CDR3: CASSRTGNTGELFF. The CDR3 nucleotides are TGTGCCAGTAGTAGGACGGGGAACACCGGGGAGCTGTTTTTT.

The chain couples TRBV29-1 to TRBJ2-2; D is perhaps TRBD1 (6 bases). CDR1 is SQVTM, CDR2 ANQGSEA, per germline. With 7 bases removed from V and 1 base from J, the gap between germline ends came to 7 bases. The CDR3 loop spans 12 amino acids. This CDR3 is CSGDKNTGELFF. The CDR3 DNA is TGCAGCGGGGACAAGAACACCGGGGAGCTGTTTTTT.

This chain links TRBV18 with TRBJ1-4, with no clear D. CDR1 KGHSH and CDR2 LQKENI come from the germline V gene. CDR3 length equals 13 residues. The V end lost 2 bases, the J end lost 0 bases, and 1 base lay between the germline ends. The CDR3 nucleotides read TGTGCCAGCTCACCAGCAACTAATGAAAAACTGTTTTTT. Residues: CASSPATNEKLFF.

On this clonotype: Germline and junction disagree at one end, which may indicate a read error. This sequence joins TRBV7-2 and TRBJ1-5; TRBD1 matches at 9 bases. Germline V gene sequence: CDR1 SGHTA, CDR2 FQGNSA. The CDR3 extends over 15 amino acids. The CDR3 loop is CASSQGTGRNHPQHF. DNA for the CDR3: TGTGCCAGCAGCCAAGGGACAGGGCGAAATCATCCCCAGCATTTT.

This chain links TRBV9 with TRBJ2-7; no clear D gene. CDR1 is SGDLS and CDR2 is YYNGEE in the germline V gene. The CDR3 totals 15 residues. Trimming removed 1 base at V and 1 base at J, with 12 bases between. The CDR3 bases are TGTGCCAGCAGCGTATTAGGTGACTTATCCTACGAGCAGTACTTC. Residues: CASSVLGDLSYEQYF.

The genes are TRBV7-2 and TRBJ2-3; 8 bases align to TRBD2. The CDR3 spans 15 residues. Trimming cost V 0 bases and J 10 bases; bases outside gene matches: 9. CDR1 is SGHTA and CDR2 is FQGNSA in the germline V gene. CDR3 in amino acids: CASSLALAAEGAQYF. As DNA, the CDR3 is TGTGCCAGCAGCTTAGCACTAGCGGCAGAAGGGGCGCAGTATTTT.

V usage is TRBV7-3 and J usage is TRBJ2-6, with TRBD1 as a possible D gene (6 bases). V was cut by 4 bases and J by 4 bases, with 11 bases left in between. The CDR3 has 15 amino acids. In germline, CDR1 is SGHTA, CDR2 FQGTGA. The CDR3 protein is CASSSDRSGANVLTF. In DNA, the CDR3 is TGTGCCAGCAGCTCCGACAGGTCCGGGGCCAACGTCCTGACTTTC.

The CDR3 loop is CASGPGTSTDTQYF. In nucleotides, the CDR3 is TGCGCCAGCGGCCCAGGGACGTCTACAGATACGCAGTATTTT. The J gene is TRBJ2-3, the V gene TRBV5-1; D tentatively reads TRBD1 or TRBD2 (5 bases each). V was cut by 7 bases and J by 3 bases, with 15 bases left in between. Germline V gene sequence: CDR1 SGHRS, CDR2 YFSETQ. The CDR3 has 14 amino acids. The full variable domain, its missing parts supplied by reference TRBV5-1 and TRBJ2-3, is KAGVTQTPRYLIKTRGQQVTLSCSPISGHRSVSWYQQTPGQGLQFLFEYFSETQRNKGNFPGRFSGRQFSNSRSEMNVSTLELGDSALYLCASGPGTSTDTQYFGPGTRLTVL.

This chain connects TRBV14 to TRBJ2-4, with D perhaps matching TRBD1 (6 bases). Germline V gene data show CDR1 as SGHDN and CDR2 as FVKESK. V was cut by 2 bases and J by 7 bases, with 15 bases left in between. The CDR3 is made up of 15 amino acids. Here the CDR3 reads CASSQTRGTWNIQYF. The CDR3 nucleotides are TGTGCCAGCAGCCAAACGAGGGGGACATGGAACATTCAGTACTTC. The variable domain in full, with the rest retrieved from reference TRBV14 and TRBJ2-4, is EAGVTQFPSHSVIEKGQTVTLRCDPISGHDNLYWYRRVMGKEIKFLLHFVKESKQDESGMPNNRFLAERTGGTYSTLKVQPAELEDSGVYFCASSQTRGTWNIQYFGAGTRLSVL.

This chain joins TRBV25-1 and TRBJ1-4; possibly TRBD1 for D (6 bases). Trimming left V 7 bases short and J 3 bases short, with 12 bases between. Germline CDR1 is MGHDK and CDR2 is SYGVNS. The CDR3 runs to 14 residues. DNA of the CDR3: TGTGCCAGCAAGAGGGGGACGGCTAATGAAAAACTGTTTTTT. Protein: CASKRGTANEKLFF.

V and J are TRBV29-1 and TRBJ2-7; TRBD1 aligns across 10 bases. The CDR3 is 13 amino acids. The V segment lost 8 bases and the J segment 3 bases; nucleotides outside the gene matches: 7. Germline CDR1 reads SQVTM; CDR2 reads ANQGSEA. CDR3 sequence (DNA): TGCAGCATCAGCGGGACAGGGGTCTACGAGCAGTACTTC. Amino acid sequence: CSISGTGVYEQYF.

Here the CDR3 reads CSVEARGSYNEQFF. The CDR3, as DNA: TGCAGCGTTGAGGCGCGGGGGTCCTACAATGAGCAGTTCTTC. The rearrangement links TRBV29-1 to TRBJ2-1; 7 bases are a match to TRBD2. CDR3 size: 14 residues. The V gene end was trimmed by 3 bases and the J gene end by 1 base; junction bases not matched to a gene: 3. Germline loops: CDR1 SQVTM, CDR2 ANQGSEA.

The rearrangement links TRBV12-3 or TRBV12-4 to TRBJ1-2; TRBD1 is a possible D gene (5 bases). Trimming took off 3 bases at V and 4 bases at J, with 15 bases between the two ends. CDR3 length: 15 amino acids. DNA for the CDR3: TGTGCCAGCAGTTTGAGCGGCCCAGGGTCCTATGGCTACACCTTC. Its protein product is CASSLSGPGSYGYTF.

The chain links TRBV15 to TRBJ1-5; a weak D match, TRBD1 (5 bases). This CDR3 is 16 amino acids long. V shed 3 bases and J shed 5 bases, with 17 bases lying between them. Germline assignment: CDR1 LNHNV and CDR2 YYDKDF (reference sequence). The CDR3 sequence: CATSRQDLRGDQPQHF. As DNA, the CDR3 is TGTGCCACCAGCAGGCAAGATCTTAGAGGGGATCAGCCCCAGCATTTT.

The chain has TRBV2 and TRBJ1-1; D is perhaps TRBD1 (5 bases). The germline V and J ends were trimmed by 7 bases and 7 bases, with 13 bases remaining between them. The CDR3 contains 12 residues. CDR1 is SNHLY and CDR2 is FYNNEI in the germline V gene. CDR3 DNA: TGTGCCAGCAACCAGGGAAGGGATGAAGCTTTCTTT. This encodes CASNQGRDEAFF. The variable domain in full, with the rest retrieved from reference TRBV2 and TRBJ1-1, is EPEVTQTPSHQVTQMGQEVILRCVPISNHLYFYWYRQILGQKVEFLVSFYNNEISEKSEIFDDQFSVERPDGSNFTLKIRSTKLEDSAMYFCASNQGRDEAFFGQGTRLTVV.